The 31 T cell receptor beta chains below all came from one sample that was sequenced in a study of CXCR3-negative and CXCR3-positive naive CD8 T cells. The study, taken as a whole, reports: More hydrophobic TRB CDR3s occurred in CXCR3-positive than in CXCR3-negative naive cells.

TRB cDNA was prepared as libraries by UMI-labeled 5' RACE. TCRdb reprocessed the 5' RACE reads; each CDR3 protein has one entry and no DNA is given. Its table records roughly 110,000 distinct CDR3 sequences. Their target antigens are unknown. Sequencing was performed on naive CXCR3+ CD8+ T cells from blood. Sample subset: CD45RO-CCR7+CD27+CD95- naive CD8+ T cells expressing CXCR3 (TNR3+). Receptors originate from a human donor in good health. Some clones in this sample may be carry-over from other donors' samples.

This chain uses TRBV29-1 with TRBJ1-1; TCRdb's D gene call, TRBD1, goes unchecked for lack of DNA. This CDR3 contains 12 residues. The germline V gene encodes CDR1 SQVTM and CDR2 ANQGSEA. The chain's CDR3 is CSVEPGQGNAFF. Combining the CDR3 with reference TRBV29-1 and TRBJ1-1 gives the whole variable domain SAVISQKPSRDICQRGTSLTIQCQVDSQVTMMFWYRQQPGQSLTLIATANQGSEATYESGFVIDKFPISRPNLTFSTLTVSNMSPEDSSIYLCSVEPGQGNAFFGQGTRLTVV.

The chain links TRBV9 to TRBJ2-1; absent DNA, TCRdb's TRBD1 call cannot be checked. CDR3 size: 14 residues. CDR1 is SGDLS, CDR2 YYNGEE, per germline. CDR3 loop: CASSGRDTWNEQFF.

The rearrangement links TRBV12-3 or TRBV12-4 to TRBJ2-7. CDR3 length: 14 residues. CDR3 region: CASSFGGNSYEQYF.

The V call is TRBV12-3 or TRBV12-4, the J call TRBJ2-7. The CDR3 contains 11 residues. The CDR3: CASGSTYEQYF.

The V and J genes are TRBV4-1 and TRBJ1-6. Germline V gene data show CDR1 as MGHRA and CDR2 as YSYEKL. CDR3 length equals 15 residues. CDR3 residues: CASSQGPAVNSPLHF.

V usage is TRBV18 and J usage is TRBJ1-3; the TRBD1 assignment by TCRdb is unverifiable without DNA. Germline CDR1 KGHSH, CDR2 LQKENI. The CDR3 runs to 15 residues. The CDR3 sequence: CASSPRDRERNTIYF.

The chain links TRBV27 to TRBJ1-6. Germline V gene sequence: CDR1 MNHEY, CDR2 SMNVEV (reference sequence). The CDR3 has 18 amino acids. CDR3 sequence reads: CASSFRPQRSSYNSPLHF.

The chain recombines TRBV15 with TRBJ2-3; the D gene TCRdb calls, TRBD2, cannot be checked with no DNA. The CDR3 has 15 residues. Germline V lookup: CDR1 LNHNV, CDR2 YYDKDF (reference sequence). CDR3 protein: CATSGRTVSGDTQYF.

The rearrangement links TRBV5-1 to TRBJ1-2; TCRdb proposes TRBD1, but this gene call is untestable without DNA. Germline values: CDR1 SGHRS, CDR2 YFSETQ. The CDR3 covers 16 residues. The CDR3 reads CASSPSPKSLNYGYTF. Full variable domain (missing parts from reference TRBV5-1 and TRBJ1-2): KAGVTQTPRYLIKTRGQQVTLSCSPISGHRSVSWYQQTPGQGLQFLFEYFSETQRNKGNFPGRFSGRQFSNSRSEMNVSTLELGDSALYLCASSPSPKSLNYGYTFGSGTRLTVV.

The rearrangement joins TRBV29-1 to TRBJ2-6. Germline V gene lookup returns CDR1 SQVTM and CDR2 ANQGSEA. The CDR3 runs to 15 residues. The CDR3 sequence is CSVELGFSGANVLTF.

The genes are TRBV6-4 and TRBJ2-1; TCRdb's assignment of TRBD2 cannot be checked, as there is no DNA. The CDR3 is 15 residues long. Germline CDR1 and CDR2: MRHNA and SNTAGT. The CDR3 sequence is CASSDSVAGGNEQFF.

The chain joins TRBV5-5 to TRBJ1-2. The length of the CDR3 is 14 residues. The germline gives CDR1 SGHKS, CDR2 YYEKEE (reference sequence). The CDR3: CASSLVQFNYGYTF.

The rearrangement uses TRBV5-1 and TRBJ1-1; lacking DNA, the TRBD1 call made by TCRdb goes unchecked. Germline CDR1 is SGHRS and CDR2 is YFSETQ. CDR3 size: 16 residues. The CDR3 loop reads CASSLVTGGTDTEAFF.

CDR3 amino acids: CASSLDYPGREQFF. The genes are TRBV7-6 and TRBJ2-1; as DNA is missing, the TRBD2 call by TCRdb cannot be tested. This CDR3 is built from 14 residues. Per the germline V gene, CDR1 is SGHVS and CDR2 is FNYEAQ.

The chain recombines TRBV29-1 with TRBJ2-4; TCRdb outputs TRBD2, but without DNA this stays unchecked. CDR3 size: 14 residues. Germline CDR1 SQVTM, CDR2 ANQGSEA. The CDR3 loop is CSVEERESRNIQYF. Full variable domain (rest looked up from reference TRBV29-1 and TRBJ2-4): SAVISQKPSRDICQRGTSLTIQCQVDSQVTMMFWYRQQPGQSLTLIATANQGSEATYESGFVIDKFPISRPNLTFSTLTVSNMSPEDSSIYLCSVEERESRNIQYFGAGTRLSVL.

CDR3 in amino acids: CASSSQGDEDEQYF. The chain combines TRBV21-1 with TRBJ2-7; the TCRdb D gene call, TRBD1, has no DNA to confirm it. TRBV21-1 is a recognized pseudogene. This CDR3 comprises 14 residues.

The V gene is TRBV7-7, the J gene TRBJ2-5; there is no DNA to check the TCRdb D call of TRBD1. This CDR3 region has 16 residues. Germline V gives CDR1 SSHAT, CDR2 FNYEAQ (reference sequence). This chain's CDR3 is CASSLSTGEGQETQYF.

The chain carries TRBV11-2 and TRBJ2-7; TCRdb reports TRBD2, a call that lacks DNA to check it against. Germline CDR1 reads SGHAT; CDR2 reads FQNNGV. This CDR3 has 19 residues. The CDR3 sequence: CASSRAWASGVGTSYEQYF.

The gene calls are TRBV28 and TRBJ2-2; TCRdb indicates TRBD2, and absent DNA this call remains unverified. CDR1 and CDR2 (germline): MDHEN, SYDVKM. This CDR3 spans 14 amino acids. This CDR3 is CASKTGLNTGELFF.

The chain joins TRBV12-3 or TRBV12-4 to TRBJ2-1; TCRdb's assignment of TRBD1 cannot be checked, as there is no DNA. CDR3 size: 17 residues. The CDR3 reads CASSTLLGGGRYNEQFF.

This chain uses TRBV4-1 with TRBJ2-5; without DNA, the TCRdb call of TRBD2 cannot be checked. The CDR3 spans 15 residues. Germline CDR1 reads MGHRA; CDR2 reads YSYEKL. This CDR3 is CASSQEGLAFETQYF.

The chain combines TRBV2 with TRBJ2-3; the D call of TRBD1 rests on TCRdb alone, since no DNA is present to check it. Germline V CDR1 and CDR2: SNHLY, FYNNEI. This CDR3 spans 17 amino acids. The CDR3 is CGAQRENRDSHTDTQYF.

This chain joins TRBV7-9 and TRBJ2-4; the D call from TCRdb, TRBD1, cannot be confirmed without DNA. CDR1 SEHNR and CDR2 FQNEAQ come from the germline V gene (reference sequence). This CDR3 contains 15 residues. The CDR3 here is CASSLATEDSNIQYF.

V gene TRBV29-1 combines with J gene TRBJ1-1. Germline values: CDR1 SQVTM, CDR2 ANQGSEA. This CDR3 has 14 amino acids. This CDR3 reads CSVDGGVGFTEAFF.

The chain joins TRBV7-9 to TRBJ1-5. Germline values: CDR1 SEHNR, CDR2 FQNEAQ (reference sequence). This CDR3 spans 12 amino acids. CDR3 loop: CASSKSNQPQHF.

J is TRBJ2-7 and V is TRBV7-9. This CDR3 contains 15 residues. CDR1 SEHNR and CDR2 FQNEAQ come from the germline V gene (reference sequence). The CDR3 region is CASSLEPELSYEQYF. The full variable domain, completed using reference TRBV7-9 and TRBJ2-7, is DTGVSQNPRHKITKRGQNVTFRCDPISEHNRLYWYRQTLGQGPEFLTYFQNEAQLEKSRLLSDRFSAERPKGSFSTLEIQRTEQGDSAMYLCASSLEPELSYEQYFGPGTRLTVT.

The CDR3: CASSLNPQGASETQYF. The rearrangement links TRBV5-1 to TRBJ2-5; absent DNA, TCRdb's TRBD1 call cannot be checked. Germline values: CDR1 SGHRS, CDR2 YFSETQ. The CDR3 runs 16 residues.

The CDR3 sequence is CSARDPARRGPGNEQFF. This chain connects TRBV20-1 to TRBJ2-1; the TCRdb call, TRBD1, lacks DNA for checking. The CDR3 length is 17 residues. CDR1 and CDR2 from the germline V gene are DFQATT and SNEGSKA (reference sequence).

The chain is built from TRBV7-9 and TRBJ2-7; TCRdb selects TRBD2, and the lack of DNA leaves this call unchecked. Germline V gives CDR1 SEHNR, CDR2 FQNEAQ (reference sequence). This CDR3 spans 16 amino acids. The CDR3 is CASSPTRSGQSYEQYF.

The chain recombines TRBV7-8 with TRBJ2-2; TCRdb's D call, TRBD1, is unchecked because there is no DNA. This CDR3 comprises 16 residues. Germline V gives CDR1 SGHVS, CDR2 FQNEAQ. The chain's CDR3 is CASSRGEGQNTGELFF.

This sequence joins TRBV7-7 and TRBJ2-1; TCRdb calls TRBD2, which cannot be checked without DNA. This CDR3 spans 15 amino acids. Looked up from germline, CDR1 is SSHAT and CDR2 is FNYEAQ (reference sequence). The CDR3 protein is CASSGEGAGVVEQFF.